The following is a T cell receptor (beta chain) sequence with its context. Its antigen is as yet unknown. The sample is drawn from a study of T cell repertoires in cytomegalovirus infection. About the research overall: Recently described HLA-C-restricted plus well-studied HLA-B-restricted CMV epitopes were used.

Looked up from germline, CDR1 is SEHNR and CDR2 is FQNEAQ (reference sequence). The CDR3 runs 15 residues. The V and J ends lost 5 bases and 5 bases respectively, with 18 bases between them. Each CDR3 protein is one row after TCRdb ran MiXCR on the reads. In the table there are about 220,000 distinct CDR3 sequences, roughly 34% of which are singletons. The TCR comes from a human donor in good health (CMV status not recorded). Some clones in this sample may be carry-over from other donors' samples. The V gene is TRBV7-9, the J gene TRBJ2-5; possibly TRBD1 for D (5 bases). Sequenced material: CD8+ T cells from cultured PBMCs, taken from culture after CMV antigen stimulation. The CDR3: CASSHSPDTRETQYF. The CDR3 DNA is TGTGCCAGCAGCCACAGCCCGGACACACGGGAGACCCAGTACTTC. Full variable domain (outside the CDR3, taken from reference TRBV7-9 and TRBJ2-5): DTGVSQNPRHKITKRGQNVTFRCDPISEHNRLYWYRQTLGQGPEFLTYFQNEAQLEKSRLLSDRFSAERPKGSFSTLEIQRTEQGDSAMYLCASSHSPDTRETQYFGPGTRLLVL.